This T cell receptor (beta chain) derives from a study of cytomegalovirus exposure and HLA in healthy donors. Study summary: There were about 85 million unique TCRs (from HLA-typed donors) in an early data release. Study results and caveats: A prior analysis recorded that most TCR beta V segments were productive about 87% or about 30% of the time. A missense variant in DCLRE1C was later tied to TCR beta V- and J-gene trimming. Apparent HLA restriction characterized most CMV-associated TCR beta chains in a later analysis.

V lost 2 bases and J 1 base, leaving 9 bases between the germline ends. The CDR3 spans 14 residues. Germline CDR1 reads SGHDN; CDR2 reads FVKESK. Remarks on this clone: Its matching antigen is unknown.

60 Vbeta and 13 Jbeta primers were used in PCR. The protocol was immunoSEQ multiplex PCR, while the TCRdb copy is restricted to in-frame clones and leaves out a portion. The repertoire holds some 170,000 clones, 60% to 80% seen once, with 6.3% in the top ten. The receptor comes from a man aged 40-55 years in good health and CMV-seropositive. Sequenced: PBMCs. V is TRBV14 and J is TRBJ2-7; D unclear. This CDR3 reads CASSQYPGSYEQYF. As DNA, the CDR3 is TGTGCCAGCAGCCAATACCCCGGGTCCTACGAGCAGTACTTC. Drawing the rest from reference TRBV14 and TRBJ2-7, the complete variable domain is EAGVTQFPSHSVIEKGQTVTLRCDPISGHDNLYWYRRVMGKEIKFLLHFVKESKQDESGMPNNRFLAERTGGTYSTLKVQPAELEDSGVYFCASSQYPGSYEQYFGPGTRLTVT.